The T cell receptor (beta chain) under discussion was sequenced for a study of molecular identifiers for immune sequencing clone quantification. Across the study: Within a replicate experiment, RNA obtained from either approximately 20,000 or 100,000 naive CD8 cells was divided into five aliquots, and four of those aliquots were then sequenced.

The CDR3 has 13 residues. Germline V gene data show CDR1 as SNHLY and CDR2 as FYNNEI. Broader study findings: Detecting spiked Jurkat TCR RNA from one cell among about a million naive cells was reportedly possible. Whereas naive cells kept under 1% of molecules in clones above 20 RNA copies, such clones held over 99% in effectors.

From the PCR reads, TCRdb called clonotypes with MiXCR, one entry per CDR3 protein. The sample lists approximately 500,000 distinct CDR3 sequences; 25% were seen once. In its sample, this clonotype was seen a few times. What it recognizes is unknown. Sequences were obtained from naive CD8+ T cells from blood, with Jurkat cell RNA spiked in. Subset reported: FACS-sorted CD8+CD4-CCR7+CD45RA+ naive T cells. The chain is built from TRBV2 and TRBJ2-7, with D unresolved. The J call may be wrong; the DNA end is better matched by TRBJ2-1. This receptor was obtained from a human donor in good health. Some libraries in this study had Jurkat cell RNA spiked in. CDR3 in amino acids: CASIPFSPYEQFF. The CDR3, as DNA: TGTGCCAGCATCCCATTTTCCCCTTACGAGCAGTTCTTC.